This T cell receptor beta chain was identified during a study of T cell repertoires in cytomegalovirus infection. Overall study: Indications came from public TCR beta signatures; they pointed to CMV infection and to a matching HLA type. The study, taken as a whole, reports: HLA-C-restricted CMV-specific TCR beta clonotypes prevailed in the ex vivo response. Identification of carriers of CMV plus the relevant HLA was achieved through cumulative public TCR beta family frequency.

In its sample, this clonotype was seen many times. Its antigen remains unknown. The germline V gene has CDR1 SGHVS and CDR2 FNYEAQ. The CDR3 has 13 amino acids. Trimming pared 3 bases from V and 7 bases from J, leaving 9 bases between. TCRdb used MiXCR to reprocess the reads, holding one entry per CDR3 protein. This table holds 300,000 to 400,000 distinct CDR3 sequences, about a sixth found once. This receptor was taken from a human donor in good health (CMV status not recorded). Some clones in this sample may be carry-over from other donors' samples. The chain carries TRBV7-6 and TRBJ2-2; weak D call: TRBD2 (5 bases). Sample: PBMCs. The CDR3 nucleotides are TGTGCCAGCAGCTTCGGGGAGAACGGGGAGCTGTTTTTT. This sequence encodes CASSFGENGELFF.